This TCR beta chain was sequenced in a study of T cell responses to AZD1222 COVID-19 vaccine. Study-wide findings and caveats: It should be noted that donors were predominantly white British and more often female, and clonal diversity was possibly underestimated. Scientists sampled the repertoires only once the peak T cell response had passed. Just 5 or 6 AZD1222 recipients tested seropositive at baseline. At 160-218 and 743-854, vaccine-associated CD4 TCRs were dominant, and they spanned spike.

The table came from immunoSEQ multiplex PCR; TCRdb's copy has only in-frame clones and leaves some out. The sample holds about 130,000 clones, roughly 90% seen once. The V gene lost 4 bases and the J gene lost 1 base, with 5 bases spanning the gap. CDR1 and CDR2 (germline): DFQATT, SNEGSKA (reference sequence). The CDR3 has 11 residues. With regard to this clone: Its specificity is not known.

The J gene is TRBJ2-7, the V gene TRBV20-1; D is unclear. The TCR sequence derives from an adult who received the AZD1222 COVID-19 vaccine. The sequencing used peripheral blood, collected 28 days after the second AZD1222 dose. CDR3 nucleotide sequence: TGCAGTGCTACCAATTCCTACGAGCAGTACTTC. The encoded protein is CSATNSYEQYF.